This T cell receptor (beta chain) was profiled in a study of blood T cell repertoires in COVID-19. Study overall: Sites in the United States, Italy and Spain provided acute and convalescent COVID-19 samples. In each case, the material was cDNA or gDNA derived from T cells, B-cell-depleted T cells, or PBMCs.

As regards this clone: One end of the junction fails to match germline, which may point to a read error.

Authors' analysis steps: Reference gene primer amplification yielded estimated nucleated cell counts. Here immunoSEQ multiplex PCR was the method, and the copy in TCRdb shows in-frame clones only, minus some. Clone size and the V and J calls come from that table; the DNA yielded D and trimming. The sample contains about 120,000 clones, roughly 75% of which appear only once. Material: peripheral blood. This TCR was recovered from a man in his sixties with active or convalescent COVID-19.

The chain's CDR3 is CASSSTLMRDF. The CDR3, as DNA: TGTGCCAGCAGCTCCACGTTGATGAGGGACTTC. This chain connects TRBV5-6 to TRBJ2-7, with D possibly matching TRBD2 (5 bases). This CDR3 has 11 residues. Looked up from germline, CDR1 is SGHDT and CDR2 is YYEEEE.